These T cell receptor beta chains were read from a single sample in a study of blood T cell repertoires in COVID-19. Sequencing was performed with immunoSEQ multiplex PCR; in TCRdb, only in-frame clones are kept and a portion is missing. The sample has 280,000 or so clones; 75% to 90% are singletons. Sequenced: peripheral blood. The receptor source for this set is a woman aged 60-70 years with acute or convalescent COVID-19. Each CDR3 is given with its conserved first and last residue. The order of the fields is J gene, V gene, clone size, CDR3 protein. Clone size, where shown, is once, few, many, or a class for clones that have expanded.

TRBJ2-3,TRBV28,NA,CATRAFLAGERDTQYF
TRBJ1-1,TRBV7-9,NA,CASSFGTGFNTEAFF
TRBJ1-5,TRBV28,NA,CASTHNQPQHF
TRBJ1-1,TRBV6-2/TRBV6-3,NA,CASRYPGQGAHTEAFF
TRBJ2-7,TRBV7-2,NA,CASSLRTGGVYEQYF
TRBJ2-7,TRBV30,NA,CAWTGNVRGEQYF
TRBJ1-2,TRBV28,NA,CASSFQRYGYTF
TRBJ2-5,TRBV11-2,NA,CAISATGGRKTQYF
TRBJ2-6,TRBV28,NA,CASSGGRAGGANVLTF
TRBJ2-3,TRBV27,NA,CASRPLGGTDTQYF
TRBJ1-2,TRBV27,NA,CASSLTPRTNYGYTF
TRBJ2-7,TRBV5-1,NA,CASSLGGLAGAASYEQYF
TRBJ1-6,TRBV19,NA,CASSRSRDYNSPLHF
TRBJ1-1,TRBV21-1,NA,CASSKVKGARTEAFF
TRBJ2-7,TRBV28,NA,CASSDPGQGSSYEQYF
TRBJ1-1,TRBV7-8,NA,CASSLAYRGNTEAFF
TRBJ1-2,TRBV28,NA,CASTSDGGTDGYTF
TRBJ2-7,TRBV9,NA,CASSLSSAGGYEQYF
TRBJ2-5,TRBV12-3/TRBV12-4,once,CASSLRFETQYF
TRBJ2-2,TRBV4-3,NA,CASSQASGLNTGELFF
TRBJ1-2,TRBV6-2/TRBV6-3,NA,CASSMLLSGQVGYGYTF
TRBJ1-5,TRBV5-1,few,CASSLGGTGSNQPQHF
TRBJ2-7,TRBV4-3,NA,CASSQWRAGNEQYF
TRBJ2-4,TRBV6-2/TRBV6-3,NA,CASSPPGQGHIQYF
TRBJ1-6,TRBV7-9,NA,CASSSVSPLHF
TRBJ2-5,TRBV7-8,NA,CASSQGTGESETQYF
TRBJ2-5,TRBV6-2/TRBV6-3,NA,CASSYGLGETQYF
TRBJ1-4,TRBV4-3,NA,CASSQAGRGREKLFF
TRBJ1-6,TRBV25-1,NA,CASRYTGDNSPLHF
TRBJ2-7,TRBV4-2,NA,CASSQDWEGSEQYF
TRBJ2-3,TRBV25-1,once,CASSIGGVIDTQYF
TRBJ2-2,TRBV19,NA,CASLPQGSFGELFF
TRBJ2-2,TRBV6-2/TRBV6-3,NA,CASSQRGTGELFF
TRBJ1-1,TRBV30,NA,CAWDRVFVLGTEAFF
TRBJ2-3,TRBV18,NA,CASSPRTGRTSTDTQYF
TRBJ1-4,TRBV28,NA,CASSLWAQGGEKLFF
TRBJ2-5,TRBV2,NA,CASSVRTSGQKTQYF
TRBJ2-2,TRBV24-1,NA,CATSDETRITGELFF
TRBJ1-2,TRBV27,NA,CASSLRDRGSSRYGYTF
TRBJ1-3,TRBV3-1/TRBV3-2,NA,CASSQATGRSSGNTIYF
TRBJ2-1,TRBV29-1,NA,CSVGTPLQQGATNEQFF
TRBJ2-1,TRBV7-9,NA,CASSLTGGRSEQFF
TRBJ2-3,TRBV28,NA,CASTYGRRPFF
TRBJ1-5,TRBV29-1,NA,CSASVGRGDQPQHF
TRBJ2-7,TRBV29-1,once,CSVEETSGTYEQYF
TRBJ1-2,TRBV28,NA,CASSSGQGAGGYTF
TRBJ1-2,TRBV7-2,NA,CASSIKGLGYTF
TRBJ1-2,TRBV9,NA,CASSVAQVKNYGYTF
TRBJ1-2,TRBV5-1,NA,CASSLAGQDGYTF
TRBJ2-1,TRBV10-3,NA,CAISIYSNEQFF
TRBJ2-1,TRBV9,NA,CASSVAGTTLAEQFF
TRBJ1-5,TRBV19,NA,CASSTGHRQPQHF
TRBJ2-3,TRBV7-2,few,CASSLTGSTDTQYF
TRBJ2-3,TRBV5-4,NA,CASSLEGQGGF